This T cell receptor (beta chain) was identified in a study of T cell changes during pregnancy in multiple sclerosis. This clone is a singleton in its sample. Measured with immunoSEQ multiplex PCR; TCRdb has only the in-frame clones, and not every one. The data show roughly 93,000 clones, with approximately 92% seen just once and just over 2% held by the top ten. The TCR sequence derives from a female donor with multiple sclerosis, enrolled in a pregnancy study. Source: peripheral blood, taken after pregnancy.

CDR3 in amino acids: CASSQVPVHQPQHF. In DNA, the CDR3 is TGCGCCAGCAGCCAAGTCCCAGTTCATCAGCCCCAGCATTTT. The rearrangement links TRBV4-3 to TRBJ1-5; D not certain. CDR3 length: 14 residues. Germline V gene data show CDR1 as LGHNA and CDR2 as YSLEER. V was trimmed by 1 base and J by 5 bases, leaving 9 bases between them.